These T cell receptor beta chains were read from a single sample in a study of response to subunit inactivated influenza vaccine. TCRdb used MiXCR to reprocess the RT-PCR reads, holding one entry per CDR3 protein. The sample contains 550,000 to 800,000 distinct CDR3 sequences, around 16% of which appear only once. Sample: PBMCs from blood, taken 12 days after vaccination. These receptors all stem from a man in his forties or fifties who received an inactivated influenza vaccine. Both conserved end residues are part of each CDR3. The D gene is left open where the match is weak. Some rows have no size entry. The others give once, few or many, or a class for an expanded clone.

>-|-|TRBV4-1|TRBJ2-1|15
CASSHHFGSQGEQFF
TGCGCCAGCAGCCACCATTTCGGGAGTCAGGGTGAGCAGTTCTTC
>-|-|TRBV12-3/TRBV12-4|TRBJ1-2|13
CASSLWGGYGYTF
TGTGCCAGCAGTTTGTGGGGGGGGTATGGCTACACCTTC
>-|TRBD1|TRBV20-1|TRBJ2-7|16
CSARRDRGFYTYEQYF
TGCAGTGCCAGACGTGACAGGGGATTTTATACCTACGAGCAGTACTTC
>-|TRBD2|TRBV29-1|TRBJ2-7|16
CSVGGLAGERSYEQYF
TGCAGCGTTGGTGGACTAGCGGGAGAGAGGTCCTACGAGCAGTACTTC
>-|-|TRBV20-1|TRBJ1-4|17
CSARDFNSRTTNEKLFF
TGCAGTGCTAGAGATTTCAACAGCAGGACAACTAATGAAAAACTGTTTTTT
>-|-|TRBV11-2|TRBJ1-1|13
CASSLERQREAFF
TGTGCCAGCAGCTTAGAAAGACAACGTGAGGCTTTCTTT
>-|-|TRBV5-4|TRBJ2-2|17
CASSLGISASNTGELFF
TGTGCCAGCAGCTTGGGGATCTCGGCATCGAACACCGGGGAGCTGTTTTTT
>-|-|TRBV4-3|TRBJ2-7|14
CASSQDSYTAEQYF
TGCGCCAGCAGCCAAGATTCGTACACAGCCGAGCAGTACTTC
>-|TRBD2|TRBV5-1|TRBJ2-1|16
CASSSFSSGGYNEQFF
TGCGCCAGCAGCTCTTTCTCTAGCGGGGGGTACAATGAGCAGTTCTTC
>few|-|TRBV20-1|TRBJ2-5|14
CSASLTGLLETQYF
TGCAGTGCATCCCTTACAGGACTCCTTGAGACCCAGTACTTC
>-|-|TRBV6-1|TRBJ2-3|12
CASSETSTTQYF
TGTGCCAGCAGTGAGACCTCAACTACGCAGTATTTT
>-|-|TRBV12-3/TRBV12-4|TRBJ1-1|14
CASSLDAGPANAFF
TGTGCCAGCAGTTTAGACGCGGGTCCTGCCAACGCTTTCTTT
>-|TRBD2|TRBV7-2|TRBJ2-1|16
CASSLIGTSGHNEQFF
TGTGCCAGCAGCTTAATAGGGACTAGCGGTCACAATGAGCAGTTCTTC
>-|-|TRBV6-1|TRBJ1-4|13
CASSRTAREKLFF
TGTGCCAGCAGTCGCACAGCAAGGGAAAAACTGTTTTTT
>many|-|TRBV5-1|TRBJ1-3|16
CASSLLDSSSGNTIYF
TGCGCCAGCAGCTTGCTGGACTCAAGCTCTGGAAACACCATATATTTT
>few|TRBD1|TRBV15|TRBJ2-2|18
CATSRGGPGQANTGELFF
TGTGCCACCAGCAGAGGTGGGCCGGGACAGGCGAACACCGGGGAGCTGTTTTTT
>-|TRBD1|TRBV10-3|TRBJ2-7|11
CAMGQLAEQYF
TGTGCCATGGGACAGCTAGCCGAGCAGTACTTC
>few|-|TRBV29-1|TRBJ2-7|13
CSVGRGIAHEQYF
TGCAGCGTGGGACGCGGGATCGCGCACGAGCAGTACTTC
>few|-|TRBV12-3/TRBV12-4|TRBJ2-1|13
CASSLQGHLEQFF
TGTGCCAGCAGTTTACAGGGGCACCTTGAGCAGTTCTTC
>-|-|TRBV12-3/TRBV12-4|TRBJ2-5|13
CASSSGVGETQYF
TGTGCCAGCAGCTCAGGAGTAGGGGAGACCCAGTACTTC
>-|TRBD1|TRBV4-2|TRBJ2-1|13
CASGRTGYNEQFF
TGTGCCAGCGGCAGGACAGGGTATAATGAGCAGTTCTTC
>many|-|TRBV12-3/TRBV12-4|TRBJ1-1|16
CASSSPRGLLNTEAFF
TGTGCCAGCAGTTCCCCTCGGGGACTGTTGAACACTGAAGCTTTCTTT
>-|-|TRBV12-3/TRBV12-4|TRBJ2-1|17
CASTSTFLLSSYNEQFF
TGTGCCAGCACTTCCACCTTTTTACTGAGCTCCTACAATGAGCAGTTCTTC
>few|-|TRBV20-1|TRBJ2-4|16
CSARAEAITTKNIQYF
TGCAGTGCTAGAGCTGAGGCTATAACGACCAAAAACATTCAGTACTTC
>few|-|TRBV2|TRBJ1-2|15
CASSELGRDPYGYTF
TGTGCCAGCAGTGAATTGGGCAGGGACCCCTATGGCTACACCTTC
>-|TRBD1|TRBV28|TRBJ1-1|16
CASSNPRDRGETEAFF
TGTGCCAGCAGTAACCCCCGGGACAGGGGTGAAACTGAAGCTTTCTTT
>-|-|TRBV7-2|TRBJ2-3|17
CASSPQVGGGISDTQYF
TGTGCCAGCAGCCCGCAGGTCGGAGGGGGCATTTCAGATACGCAGTATTTT
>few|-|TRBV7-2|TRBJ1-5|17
CASSSGHNGPANQPQHF
TGTGCCAGCAGCTCCGGGCATAACGGTCCGGCCAATCAGCCCCAGCATTTT
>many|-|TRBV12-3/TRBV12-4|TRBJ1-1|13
CASSLGLNTEAFF
TGTGCCAGCAGCTTAGGGCTGAACACTGAAGCTTTCTTT
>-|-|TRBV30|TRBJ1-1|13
CAWSVGWGTEAFF
TGTGCCTGGAGTGTAGGGTGGGGCACTGAAGCTTTCTTT
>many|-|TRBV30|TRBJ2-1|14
CAWTWGEAYNEQFF
TGTGCCTGGACTTGGGGGGAGGCATACAATGAGCAGTTCTTC
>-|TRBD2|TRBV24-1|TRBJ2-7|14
CATKSTSGSGELYF
TGTGCCACCAAGTCCACTAGCGGGAGTGGCGAGCTGTACTTC
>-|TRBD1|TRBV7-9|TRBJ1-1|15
CASSQDRGLNTEAFF
TGTGCCAGCAGCCAAGACAGGGGGCTAAACACTGAAGCTTTCTTT
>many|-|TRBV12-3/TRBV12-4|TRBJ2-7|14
CASRPHSAAGEQYF
TGTGCCAGCAGACCCCACTCGGCCGCGGGCGAGCAGTACTTC
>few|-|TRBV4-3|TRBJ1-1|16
CASSQVWGAADAEAFF
TGCGCCAGCAGCCAAGTGTGGGGGGCCGCTGATGCTGAAGCTTTCTTT
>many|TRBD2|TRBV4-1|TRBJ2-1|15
CASSQELAGDNEQFF
TGCGCCAGCAGCCAAGAGCTAGCGGGGGACAATGAGCAGTTCTTC
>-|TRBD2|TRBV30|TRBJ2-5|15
CAWRWGLAGSGTQYF
TGTGCCTGGCGTTGGGGACTAGCGGGAAGCGGGACCCAGTACTTC
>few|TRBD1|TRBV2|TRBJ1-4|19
CASRPGSTLKTGRDEKLSF
TGTGCCAGCAGGCCCGGCTCGACGCTTAAGACAGGGCGGGATGAAAAACTGTCTTTT
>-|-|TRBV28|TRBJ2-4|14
CASVESQSRNIQYF
TGTGCCAGCGTAGAGTCACAGTCTCGGAACATTCAGTACTTC
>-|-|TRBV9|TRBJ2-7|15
CASSVGLGDPSEQYF
TGTGCCAGCAGCGTGGGCCTCGGAGACCCCTCCGAACAGTACTTC
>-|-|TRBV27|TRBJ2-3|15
CASRRTGNSGDTQYF
TGTGCCAGCCGCCGGACAGGGAATAGCGGGGATACGCAGTATTTT
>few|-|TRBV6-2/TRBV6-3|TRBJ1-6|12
CASRDGNSPLHF
TGTGCCAGCAGAGACGGAAATTCACCCCTCCACTTT
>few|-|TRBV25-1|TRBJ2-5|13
CAGRPGIQETQYF
TGTGCCGGAAGGCCCGGCATCCAAGAGACCCAGTACTTC
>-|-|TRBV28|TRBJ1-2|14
CASSLYRQNYGYTF
TGTGCCAGCAGTTTATATCGGCAGAACTATGGCTACACCTTC